A single sample gave rise to the 6 T cell receptor beta chains below, sequenced in a study of cytomegalovirus exposure and HLA in healthy donors (dated by TCRdb to 2015 to 2018). Receptors were amplified or captured by the immunoSEQ multiplex PCR assay. For the multiplex PCR, a mixture combining 60 forward primers for TCR Vbeta segments and 13 reverse primers for TCR Jbeta segments was used. TCRdb took over this immuneACCESS table, retaining in-frame rearrangements with V and J assigned. Such tables are incomplete; in checked studies, under half of the missing clones stem from an unresolved V gene, and the remainder is unexplained. The sample data list roughly 180,000 clones, and approximately 88% of these were observed just once. About 1.2% of the sample is taken by the ten largest. Material for sequencing was PBMCs. These receptors all stem from a boy aged 2 to 10 in good health and CMV-seronegative.

V is TRBV7-9 and J is TRBJ2-3; D gene unclear. Trimming took off 2 bases at V and 2 bases at J, with 5 bases between the two ends. CDR3 length equals 13 residues. Germline lookup yields CDR1 SEHNR and CDR2 FQNEAQ (reference sequence). The CDR3 reads CASSLLPTDTQYF. CDR3 nucleotide sequence: TGTGCCAGCAGCTTACTACCCACAGATACGCAGTATTTT.

This clone was seen only once. The chain has TRBV18 and TRBJ2-1; D is possibly TRBD2 (7 bases). This CDR3 is 15 amino acids long. V was pared by 1 base and J by 6 bases, with 13 bases between. The germline CDR1 and CDR2 sequences are KGHSH and LQKENI. The CDR3 loop reads CASSPRGGRANEQFF. In DNA form, the CDR3 reads TGTGCCAGCTCACCACGGGGGGGCCGGGCCAATGAGCAGTTCTTC.

The CDR3 DNA sequence: TGTGCCAGCAGCACGGGACAGGGGGTCTATGGCTACACCTTC. This sequence encodes CASSTGQGVYGYTF. V is TRBV5-6 and J is TRBJ1-2; the match to TRBD1 covers 11 bases. This CDR3 has 14 residues. The V segment lost 4 bases and the J segment 4 bases; nucleotides outside the gene matches: 3. CDR1 is SGHDT, CDR2 YYEEEE, per germline.

This clone was seen only once. The chain carries TRBV11-1 and TRBJ2-3; 10 bases line up with TRBD1. J lost 3 bases, V lost 5 bases, and 5 bases had no gene match. CDR1 and CDR2 (germline): SGHAT, FQDESV (reference sequence). The CDR3 sequence is 15 residues long. CDR3 coding DNA: TGTGCCAGCAGCCGACAGGGGGCCGGGACAGATACGCAGTATTTT. As protein: CASSRQGAGTDTQYF.

This chain uses TRBV2 with TRBJ2-1, with 10 bases that match TRBD2. Per germline, CDR1 SNHLY and CDR2 FYNNEI. The J segment lost 5 bases and the V segment lost 6 bases, leaving 1 base of the junction unmatched. The CDR3 spans 13 residues. CDR3 DNA: TGTGCCAGCAGAGGACTAGCGGACAATGAGCAGTTCTTC. Amino acids: CASRGLADNEQFF.

The V and J genes are TRBV7-8 and TRBJ2-5, with 11 bases identical to TRBD2. V shed 1 base and J 1 base; nucleotides not matched to a gene: 2. There are 16 residues in the CDR3. The germline CDR1 and CDR2 sequences are SGHVS and FQNEAQ. CDR3: CASSLVGTSGQETQYF. The CDR3 bases are TGTGCCAGCAGCTTAGTAGGGACTAGCGGCCAAGAGACCCAGTACTTC. Supplemented by reference TRBV7-8 and TRBJ2-5, the full variable domain reads GAGVSQSPRYKVAKRGQDVALRCDPISGHVSLFWYQQALGQGPEFLTYFQNEAQLDKSGLPSDRFFAERPEGSVSTLKIQRTQQEDSAVYLCASSLVGTSGQETQYFGPGTRLLVL.